Below are 16 T cell receptor beta chains sequenced from a single sample in a study of shared clonotypes between healthy human individuals. Clones were sequenced by immunoSEQ multiplex PCR, and TCRdb holds only the in-frame ones, with some missing. Of 1,500,000 or so clones detected, more than 95% appear once; the ten largest clones hold approximately 1%. Sequencing used naive CD4+ T cells sorted from blood. Subset given: CD45RA+ positively selected. The source is a man aged 25 to 40 in good health.

The V and J genes are TRBV9 and TRBJ2-1; D is perhaps TRBD2 (7 bases). This CDR3 is 16 amino acids long. Germline V gene data show CDR1 as SGDLS and CDR2 as YYNGEE. V was clipped by 2 bases and J by 6 bases, with 18 bases between them. Written as DNA, the CDR3 is TGTGCCAGCAGCGTCGGCGCGGGGGCTTACCCCAATGAGCAGTTCTTC. Translated, it gives CASSVGAGAYPNEQFF.

The rearrangement links TRBV9 to TRBJ1-1; a weak D match, TRBD1 (5 bases). Trimming cost V 0 bases and J 5 bases, with 11 bases left between them. The germline V gene encodes CDR1 SGDLS and CDR2 YYNGEE. This CDR3 has 14 residues. The CDR3 bases are TGTGCCAGCAGCGTAGTGGACACGGATACTGAAGCTTTCTTT. This gives the protein CASSVVDTDTEAFF.

The gene calls are TRBV9 and TRBJ1-4, with D possibly TRBD1 on 6 matching bases. The germline V gene has CDR1 SGDLS and CDR2 YYNGEE. CDR3 size: 13 residues. With 3 bases removed from V and 3 bases from J, the gap between germline ends came to 6 bases. CDR3 sequence reads: CASSGGPNEKLFF. CDR3 DNA: TGTGCCAGCAGCGGGGGGCCTAATGAAAAACTGTTTTTT.

This chain connects TRBV6-4 to TRBJ2-3; TRBD1 aligns across 10 bases. Germline V gene lookup returns CDR1 MRHNA and CDR2 SNTAGT. V was clipped by 2 bases and J by 7 bases; unmatched bases: 6. This CDR3 region has 15 residues. CDR3: CASSDPGQGLNTQYF. The CDR3 bases are TGTGCCAGCAGTGACCCGGGACAGGGGTTGAATACGCAGTATTTT.

On this clone: One end of the junction is discordant with germline, which a read error may explain. The V and J genes are TRBV19 and TRBJ1-1; a possible D gene is TRBD1 (5 bases). The CDR3 has 12 amino acids. Looked up from germline, CDR1 is LNHDA and CDR2 is SQIVND (reference sequence). CDR3 residues: CASSILGARALF. CDR3 DNA sequence: TGTGCCAGTAGTATTCTTGGGGCTCGCGCGCTCTTT.

V gene TRBV2 combines with J gene TRBJ1-2; possible D gene TRBD1, 5 bases. The CDR3 runs 14 residues. Germline V CDR1 and CDR2: SNHLY, FYNNEI. The ends were cut back, 10 bases at V and 4 bases at J, with 19 bases in the middle. The CDR3 DNA follows: TGTGCCAACTATATCAGGGAATTGTTCTATGGCTACACCTTC. Protein sequence: CANYIRELFYGYTF.

This chain joins TRBV9 and TRBJ2-3, with D uncertain. Germline lookup yields CDR1 SGDLS and CDR2 YYNGEE. Deletions cut 0 bases from V and 5 bases from J, with 7 bases between. The CDR3 extends over 13 amino acids. The CDR3 bases are TGTGCCAGCAGCGTAGCTCTCGGAGATACGCAGTATTTT. This gives the protein CASSVALGDTQYF.

The V and J genes are TRBV5-6 and TRBJ2-3; 11 nucleotides align to TRBD1. The CDR3 has 16 amino acids. Germline CDR1 reads SGHDT; CDR2 reads YYEEEE. Unmatched junction bases numbered 5, after V lost 1 base and J lost 4 bases. The CDR3 sequence: CASSLPGQGAADTQYF. The CDR3 DNA reads TGTGCCAGCAGCTTGCCTGGACAGGGGGCCGCAGATACGCAGTATTTT. Drawing the rest from reference TRBV5-6 and TRBJ2-3, the complete variable domain is DAGVTQSPTHLIKTRGQQVTLRCSPKSGHDTVSWYQQALGQGPQFIFQYYEEEERQRGNFPDRFSGHQFPNYSSELNVNALLLGDSALYLCASSLPGQGAADTQYFGPGTRLTVL.

As concerns this clone: The junction differs from germline at one of its ends, possibly a read error. The V call is TRBV7-7, the J call TRBJ2-1, with 9 bases fitting TRBD2. The CDR3 is 16 residues long. Per germline, CDR1 SSHAT and CDR2 FNYEAQ (reference sequence). The CDR3 coding sequence is TGTGCTAGCAGCTTAGGTCGACTAGCGGAGGGTGAGGAGCAGTTCTTC. As protein: CASSLGRLAEGEEQFF.

This chain uses TRBV4-2 with TRBJ2-7; 7 bases are a match to TRBD1. V shed 1 base and J 4 bases; nucleotides not matched to a gene: 4. The CDR3 consists of 14 residues. Germline CDR1 reads LGHNA; CDR2 reads YNFKEQ. The DNA of the CDR3 is TGTGCCAGCAGCCAAGTAGGGACAGCGTACGAGCAGTACTTC. This translates into CASSQVGTAYEQYF.

The chain uses TRBV15 and TRBJ2-7; D remains ambiguous. This CDR3 spans 13 amino acids. V was cut by 2 bases and J by 3 bases, with 8 bases left in between. Germline V gene lookup returns CDR1 LNHNV and CDR2 YYDKDF (reference sequence). CDR3 amino acids: CATSRQKYYEQYF. CDR3 DNA sequence: TGTGCCACCAGCAGACAAAAGTACTACGAGCAGTACTTC. Drawing the rest from reference TRBV15 and TRBJ2-7, the complete variable domain is DAMVIQNPRYQVTQFGKPVTLSCSQTLNHNVMYWYQQKSSQAPKLLFHYYDKDFNNEADTPDNFQSRRPNTSFCFLDIRSPGLGDTAMYLCATSRQKYYEQYFGPGTRLTVT.

The rearrangement joins TRBV28 to TRBJ1-2; D ambiguous. The V gene's germline CDR1 is MDHEN and CDR2 SYDVKM. Trimming took off 2 bases at V and 6 bases at J, with 7 bases between the two ends. The CDR3 has 12 residues. Here the CDR3 DNA reads TGTGCCAGCAGTTTAGGACCTAATGGCTACACCTTC. This gives the protein CASSLGPNGYTF.

In DNA form, the CDR3 reads TGTGCCAGCAGATCAGAATACAACCGGGACAGCGACGAGCAGTACTTC. It encodes CASRSEYNRDSDEQYF. This chain uses TRBV27 with TRBJ2-7, with 7 bases aligning to TRBD1. Trimming took 6 bases from V and 5 from J; bases not matched to a gene: 16. CDR1 MNHEY and CDR2 SMNVEV come from the germline V gene (reference sequence). The CDR3 is 16 amino acids.

The genes are TRBV19 and TRBJ1-1; no clear D gene. With 5 bases removed from V and 4 bases from J, the gap between germline ends came to 14 bases. CDR3 length: 14 residues. Germline V gene lookup returns CDR1 LNHDA and CDR2 SQIVND (reference sequence). CDR3 region: CASSPGPRGTEAFF. As DNA, the CDR3 is TGTGCCAGTAGTCCCGGGCCCCGGGGCACTGAAGCTTTCTTT.

This clone has just one count. V usage is TRBV7-9 and J usage is TRBJ2-7; 13 positions match TRBD2. This CDR3 contains 15 residues. CDR1 SEHNR and CDR2 FQNEAQ come from the germline V gene (reference sequence). Germline trimming cut 5 bases from V and 1 base from J; bases unmatched to any gene: 2. Here the CDR3 reads CASSRGLAGSYEQYF. The CDR3 nucleotides read TGTGCCAGCAGCCGGGGACTAGCGGGATCCTACGAGCAGTACTTC. The entire variable domain, with the rest obtained from reference TRBV7-9 and TRBJ2-7, is as follows: DTGVSQNPRHKITKRGQNVTFRCDPISEHNRLYWYRQTLGQGPEFLTYFQNEAQLEKSRLLSDRFSAERPKGSFSTLEIQRTEQGDSAMYLCASSRGLAGSYEQYFGPGTRLTVT.

The V and J genes are TRBV7-9 and TRBJ1-3, with 10 nucleotides matching TRBD1. Germline trimming cut 5 bases from V and 0 bases from J; bases unmatched to any gene: 10. The germline V gene encodes CDR1 SEHNR and CDR2 FQNEAQ (reference sequence). This CDR3 has 18 amino acids. DNA of the CDR3: TGTGCCAGCAGCAACCCCGGGACAGGGGATTCCTCTGGAAACACCATATATTTT. As protein: CASSNPGTGDSSGNTIYF.